These 2 T cell receptor beta chains came from one sample sequenced in a study of T cells after yellow fever vaccination. TCRdb itself ran the 5' RACE reads through MiXCR, one entry per CDR3 protein. Of 170,000 or so distinct CDR3 sequences in the sample, roughly 8.8% were seen once. The sample was CD8+ T cells sorted from PBMCs, taken 45 days after the yellow fever booster vaccination. The receptors derive from a young man who received the YFV17D yellow fever vaccine.

The chain employs TRBV2 and TRBJ1-5; a possible D gene is TRBD1 (5 bases). The CDR3 contains 13 residues. CDR1 is SNHLY, CDR2 FYNNEI, per germline. V lost 11 bases and J 2 bases, leaving 13 bases between the germline ends. The CDR3 loop reads CAADRHGNQPQHF. In nucleotides, the CDR3 is TGTGCCGCAGACAGACACGGCAATCAGCCCCAGCATTTT.

This clonotype was seen at least ten times. J is TRBJ2-2 and V is TRBV12-3 or TRBV12-4, with TRBD1 as a possible D gene (6 bases). This CDR3 has 12 residues. Trimming cost V 3 bases and J 9 bases, with 8 bases left between them. CDR3 residues: CASSLGAWELFF. In DNA, the CDR3 is TGTGCCAGCAGTTTGGGGGCGTGGGAGCTGTTTTTT.